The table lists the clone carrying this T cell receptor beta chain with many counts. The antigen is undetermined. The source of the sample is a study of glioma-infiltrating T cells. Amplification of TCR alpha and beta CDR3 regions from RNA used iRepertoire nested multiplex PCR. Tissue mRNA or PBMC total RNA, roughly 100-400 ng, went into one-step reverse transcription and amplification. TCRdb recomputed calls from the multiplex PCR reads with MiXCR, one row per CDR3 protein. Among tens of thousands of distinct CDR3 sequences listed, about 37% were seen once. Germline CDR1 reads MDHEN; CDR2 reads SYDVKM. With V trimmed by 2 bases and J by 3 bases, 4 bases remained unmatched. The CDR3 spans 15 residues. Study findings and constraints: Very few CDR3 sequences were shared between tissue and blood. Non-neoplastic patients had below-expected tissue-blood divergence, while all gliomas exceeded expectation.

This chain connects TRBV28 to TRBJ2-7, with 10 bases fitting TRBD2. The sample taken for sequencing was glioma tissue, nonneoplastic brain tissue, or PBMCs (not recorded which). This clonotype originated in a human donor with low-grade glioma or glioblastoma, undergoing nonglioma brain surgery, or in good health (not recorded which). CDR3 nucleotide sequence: TGTGCCAGCAGTTTAGCGGCTAGCGGGGGCTACGAGCAGTACTTC. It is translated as CASSLAASGGYEQYF.